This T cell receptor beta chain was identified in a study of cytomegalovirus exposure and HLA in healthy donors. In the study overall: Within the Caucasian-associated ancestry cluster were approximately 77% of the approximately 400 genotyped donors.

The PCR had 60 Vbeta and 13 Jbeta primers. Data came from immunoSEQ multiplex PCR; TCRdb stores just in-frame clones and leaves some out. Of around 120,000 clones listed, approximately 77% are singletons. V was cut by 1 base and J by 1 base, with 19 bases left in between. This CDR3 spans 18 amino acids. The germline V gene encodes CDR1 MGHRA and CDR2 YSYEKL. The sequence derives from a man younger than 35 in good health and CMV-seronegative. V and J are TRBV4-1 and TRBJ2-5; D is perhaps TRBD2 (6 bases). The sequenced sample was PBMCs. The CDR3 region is CASSQGRAGPHPQETQYF. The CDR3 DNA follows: TGCGCCAGCAGCCAAGGTCGGGCGGGACCGCATCCCCAAGAGACCCAGTACTTC.